Below, one T cell receptor (beta chain) is given with its context. The data belong to a study of blood T cell repertoires in COVID-19. Study details: From T cells, B-cell-depleted T cells, or PBMCs came the material, which was cDNA or gDNA.

A Seattle source enrolled patients during active infection and followed them longitudinally. How the authors handled the data: Estimates of nucleated cell counts were drawn from the amplification of reference gene primers. Sequencing used immunoSEQ multiplex PCR; TCRdb keeps in-frame clones, though not all of them. V and J calls and clone size are as listed in that table; D and trimming were resolved from the DNA. The data hold 150,000 to 200,000 clones, with 80% to 90% observed a single time. This CDR3 contains 16 residues. The V gene end was trimmed by 5 bases and the J gene end by 1 base; junction bases not matched to a gene: 6. The germline gives CDR1 SGHNT, CDR2 YYREEE (reference sequence).

J is TRBJ2-2 and V is TRBV5-4; 9 bases map to TRBD1. This clonotype originated in a woman aged 70-85 years with COVID-19, enrolled during active disease. The sample comprised peripheral blood. CDR3 sequence reads: CASRRSGQGNTGELFF. The DNA of the CDR3 is TGTGCCAGCAGAAGATCGGGACAGGGGAACACCGGGGAGCTGTTTTTT.